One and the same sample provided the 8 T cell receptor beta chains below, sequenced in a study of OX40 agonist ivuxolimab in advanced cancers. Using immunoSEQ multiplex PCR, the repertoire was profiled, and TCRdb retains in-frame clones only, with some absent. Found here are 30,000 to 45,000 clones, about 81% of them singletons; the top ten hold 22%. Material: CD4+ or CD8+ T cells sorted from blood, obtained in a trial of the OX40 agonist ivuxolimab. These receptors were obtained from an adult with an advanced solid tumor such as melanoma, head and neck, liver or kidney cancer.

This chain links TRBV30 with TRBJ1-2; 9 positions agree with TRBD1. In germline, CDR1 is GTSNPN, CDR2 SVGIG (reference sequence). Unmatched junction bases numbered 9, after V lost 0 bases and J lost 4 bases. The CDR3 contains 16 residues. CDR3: CAWSVPGTGKGYGYTF. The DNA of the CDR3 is TGTGCCTGGAGTGTCCCCGGGACAGGGAAGGGCTATGGCTACACCTTC.

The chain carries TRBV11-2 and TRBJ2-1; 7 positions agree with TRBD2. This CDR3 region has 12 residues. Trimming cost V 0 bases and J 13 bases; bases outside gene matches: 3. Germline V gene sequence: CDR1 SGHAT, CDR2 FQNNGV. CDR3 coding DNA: TGTGCCAGCAGCTTAGAGGGGACTATTCAGTTCTTC. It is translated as CASSLEGTIQFF.

CDR3 region: CASSQMGQLFNSPLHF. Written as DNA, the CDR3 is TGTGCCAGCAGTCAAATGGGACAGCTATTTAATTCACCCCTCCACTTT. The J gene is TRBJ1-6, the V gene TRBV2, with 7 bases lining up with TRBD1. The CDR3 length is 16 residues. J gave up 6 bases and V 5 bases, and 10 bases lay outside the gene matches. Per germline, CDR1 SNHLY and CDR2 FYNNEI.

CDR3 DNA sequence: TGTGCCTGGAGAGGGGCAGGAAAGGGGCTTTCTCAGCCCCAGCATTTT. Its protein is CAWRGAGKGLSQPQHF. This rearrangement joins TRBV30 to TRBJ1-5; D is perhaps TRBD1 (5 bases). The V gene's germline CDR1 is GTSNPN and CDR2 SVGIG (reference sequence). The V end lost 3 bases, the J end lost 6 bases, and 21 bases lay between the germline ends. This CDR3 region has 16 residues. Full variable domain (remainder filled in from reference TRBV30 and TRBJ1-5): SQTIHQWPATLVQPVGSPLSLECTVEGTSNPNLYWYRQAAGRGLQLLFYSVGIGQISSEVPQNLSASRPQDRQFILSSKKLLLSDSGFYLCAWRGAGKGLSQPQHFGDGTRLSIL.

The CDR3 DNA sequence: TGTGCCAGCAGTTCACCGGGACTAGCGGGGAGCTCCTACAATGAGCAGTTCTTC. It codes for CASSSPGLAGSSYNEQFF. V is TRBV28 and J is TRBJ2-1; 13 bases are a match to TRBD2. CDR3 size: 18 residues. With 4 bases clipped from V and 0 bases from J, the junction kept 6 bases outside the gene matches. CDR1 MDHEN and CDR2 SYDVKM come from the germline V gene.

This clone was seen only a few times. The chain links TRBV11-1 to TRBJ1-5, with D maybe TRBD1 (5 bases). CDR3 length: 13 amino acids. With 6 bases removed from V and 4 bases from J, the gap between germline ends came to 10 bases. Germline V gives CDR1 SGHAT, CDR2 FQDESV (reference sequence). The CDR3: CASSGAPNQPQHF. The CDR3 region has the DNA TGTGCCAGCAGTGGGGCTCCTAATCAGCCCCAGCATTTT.

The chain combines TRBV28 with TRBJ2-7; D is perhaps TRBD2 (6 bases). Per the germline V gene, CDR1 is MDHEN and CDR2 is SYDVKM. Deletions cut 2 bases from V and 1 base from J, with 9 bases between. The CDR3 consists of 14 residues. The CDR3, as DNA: TGTGCCAGCAGTTTAAGGGGAGGATCCTACGAGCAGTACTTC. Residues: CASSLRGGSYEQYF.

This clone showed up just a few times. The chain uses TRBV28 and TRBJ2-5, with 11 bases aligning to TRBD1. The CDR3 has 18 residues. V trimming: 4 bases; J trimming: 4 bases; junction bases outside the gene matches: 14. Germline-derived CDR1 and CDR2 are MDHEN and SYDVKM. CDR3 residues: CASSSTGTGGQGPETQYF. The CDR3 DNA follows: TGTGCCAGCAGTTCCACCGGGACAGGGGGACAGGGACCAGAGACCCAGTACTTC.